This entry lists 7 T cell receptor beta chains sequenced from one sample in a study of shared clonotypes between healthy human individuals. Data came from immunoSEQ multiplex PCR; TCRdb stores just in-frame clones and leaves some out. Found here are about 2.4 million clones, around 90% of them singletons; the top ten hold more than 0.12%. Sequenced sample: naive CD4+ T cells sorted from blood. Sample subset: CD45RA+ positively selected. Receptors were obtained from a man younger than 35 in good health.

V usage is TRBV4-1 and J usage is TRBJ1-3; D gene ambiguous. In germline, CDR1 is MGHRA, CDR2 YSYEKL. CDR3 length equals 14 residues. V lost 1 base, J lost 5 bases, and 9 bases lay in between. CDR3 DNA: TGCGCCAGCAGCCAAGGTACGCACCGAAACACCATATATTTT. It is translated as CASSQGTHRNTIYF.

The CDR3 DNA reads TGTGCCAGCAGTTTCAGGGGGGCCAACACTGAAGCTTTCTTT. Translated: CASSFRGANTEAFF. The V gene is TRBV27, the J gene TRBJ1-1; 7 bases line up with TRBD1. This CDR3 has 14 amino acids. Germline loops: CDR1 MNHEY, CDR2 SMNVEV (reference sequence). With 3 bases clipped from V and 2 bases from J, the junction kept 3 bases outside the gene matches.

This clone was observed a few times. Other DNA variants within this sample encode the same CDR3. J is TRBJ2-1 and V is TRBV19; unclear D gene. The CDR3 has 13 amino acids. Germline V gene lookup returns CDR1 LNHDA and CDR2 SQIVND (reference sequence). Trimming shortened V by 1 base and J by 5 bases, and 6 bases separated the two germline ends. The DNA for the CDR3 is TGTGCCAGTAGTATAGCTGCTGACAATGAGCAGTTCTTC. It codes for CASSIAADNEQFF.

The chain couples TRBV6-1 to TRBJ2-7; D is perhaps TRBD1 or TRBD2 (6 bases each). CDR1 MNHNS and CDR2 SASEGT come from the germline V gene. The length of the CDR3 is 15 residues. The ends were cut back, 4 bases at V and 3 bases at J, with 16 bases in the middle. The CDR3 loop reads CASSADWGASYEQYF. DNA of the CDR3: TGTGCCAGCAGTGCTGACTGGGGGGCTAGCTACGAGCAGTACTTC.

The rearrangement uses TRBV5-1 and TRBJ1-2; D is perhaps TRBD1 (6 bases). This CDR3 is 15 amino acids long. V was pared by 4 bases and J by 8 bases, with 21 bases between. Germline V lookup: CDR1 SGHRS, CDR2 YFSETQ. The CDR3, as DNA: TGCGCCAGCAGCCCCGGGGGCGCCGGACCGGTAGGCTACACCTTC. Its translation is CASSPGGAGPVGYTF. The full variable domain, with the rest looked up from reference TRBV5-1 and TRBJ1-2, is KAGVTQTPRYLIKTRGQQVTLSCSPISGHRSVSWYQQTPGQGLQFLFEYFSETQRNKGNFPGRFSGRQFSNSRSEMNVSTLELGDSALYLCASSPGGAGPVGYTFGSGTRLTVV.

J is TRBJ1-2 and V is TRBV5-1; D remains unclear. There are 14 residues in the CDR3. Germline V gives CDR1 SGHRS, CDR2 YFSETQ. V dropped 6 bases and J dropped 5 bases, with 17 bases sitting between them. The CDR3 sequence: CASTQMDGAYGYTF. CDR3 bases: TGCGCCAGCACCCAAATGGACGGCGCGTATGGCTACACCTTC.

This chain links TRBV18 with TRBJ2-3; 12 nucleotides match TRBD2. The CDR3 loop spans 15 amino acids. V gave up 2 bases and J gave up 11 bases; unmatched junction bases: 8. From germline, CDR1 is KGHSH and CDR2 LQKENI. In DNA, the CDR3 is TGTGCCAGCTCACCAGCTTCTAGCGGGGGGGCTTTGCAGTATTTT. This gives the protein CASSPASSGGALQYF.